This TCR beta chain was recovered during a study of cytomegalovirus exposure and HLA in healthy donors. Study-wide results and caveats: Previously analyzed data showed that most TCR beta V segments were productive at a frequency of about 90% or about 30%. Later, TCR association rates were found to vary by HLA locus, highest for DRB1 and lowest for HLA-C. The only immune exposure information that was available was CMV serostatus.

Researchers ran the PCR with 60 Vbeta and 13 Jbeta primers. Sequencing used immunoSEQ multiplex PCR; TCRdb keeps in-frame clones, though not all of them. The table records 250,000 or so clones, approximately 81% of them present only once. Of note for this clone: Its antigen is not identified.

Unrecorded immune exposures were likely, despite nominal health at sampling. Germline V gene sequence: CDR1 SGHRS, CDR2 YFSETQ. The V and J ends lost 4 bases and 1 base, in that order; junction bases with no gene match: 8. The CDR3 is made up of 17 amino acids. This chain uses TRBV5-1 with TRBJ2-2, with 9 bases matching TRBD2. The sequence was obtained from a woman in her fifties or sixties in good health and CMV-seropositive. Sequenced: PBMCs. The CDR3 spells CASSRRSGSGNTGELFF. CDR3 in DNA: TGCGCCAGCAGCAGACGTAGCGGGAGCGGGAACACCGGGGAGCTGTTTTTT. The full variable domain, its missing parts supplied by reference TRBV5-1 and TRBJ2-2, is KAGVTQTPRYLIKTRGQQVTLSCSPISGHRSVSWYQQTPGQGLQFLFEYFSETQRNKGNFPGRFSGRQFSNSRSEMNVSTLELGDSALYLCASSRRSGSGNTGELFFGEGSRLTVL.